The sequence of this T cell receptor (beta chain) was determined in a study of tumor-infiltrating lymphocytes in oesophageal squamous cell carcinoma. In this sample, this clonotype turned up many times. This CDR3 contains 15 residues. V lost 3 bases and J 0 bases, leaving 9 bases between the germline ends. Germline CDR1 and CDR2: SEHNR and FQNEAQ (reference sequence). TCRdb reprocessed the PCR reads with MiXCR, giving one entry per CDR3 protein. The table records around 14,000 distinct CDR3 sequences, about 50% of them present only once. Sequencing was performed on esophageal tumor tissue. This clonotype was sampled from a male donor with esophageal squamous cell carcinoma. This sequence joins TRBV7-9 and TRBJ2-1; D possibly corresponds to TRBD2 (6 bases). The CDR3 spells CASSFSGRSYNEQFF. Written as DNA, the CDR3 is TGTGCCAGCAGCTTTAGCGGCCGCTCCTACAATGAGCAGTTCTTC.